The entry that follows covers one T cell receptor (beta chain) sequence. Authors' methods: Using reference gene primer amplification, nucleated cell counts were estimated. Sequencing was performed with immunoSEQ multiplex PCR; in TCRdb, only in-frame clones are kept and a portion is missing. The DNA was the basis for D and trimming; V, J and clone size are from that table. This sample carries roughly 50,000 clones, 86% of them seen once, and the ten largest clones take 13% to 15%. The data derive from a study of blood T cell repertoires in COVID-19. Overall study: Italy, Spain and the United States were the sources of the convalescent and acute COVID-19 samples. T cells, B-cell-depleted T cells, or PBMCs provided the cDNA or gDNA that served as material.

The origin of this receptor is an older man with acute or convalescent COVID-19. The sequenced sample was peripheral blood.

The CDR3 bases are TGTGCCAGCAGTCCTACCTTATTTTCACCCCTCCACTTT. It yields the protein CASSPTLFSPLHF. V and J are TRBV2 and TRBJ1-6; D is uncertain. CDR3 length: 13 amino acids. V was trimmed by 5 bases and J by 9 bases, leaving 11 bases between them. Germline CDR1 reads SNHLY; CDR2 reads FYNNEI. The variable domain in full, completed from reference TRBV2 and TRBJ1-6, reads EPEVTQTPSHQVTQMGQEVILRCVPISNHLYFYWYRQILGQKVEFLVSFYNNEISEKSEIFDDQFSVERPDGSNFTLKIRSTKLEDSAMYFCASSPTLFSPLHFGNGTRLTVT.